This T cell receptor beta chain was observed in a study of identical twins. In this sample, this clonotype turned up many times. The antigen is unknown. The study, taken as a whole, reports: Carriage of fewer insertions was seen in abundant cord blood beta clonotypes, whereas memory repertoires showed none.

V shed 5 bases and J shed 3 bases, with 14 bases lying between them. The CDR3 is 14 residues long. CDR1 and CDR2 from the germline V gene are SQVTM and ANQGSEA. TCRdb re-analysed the 5' RACE reads in MiXCR, keeping a single row per CDR3 protein. The sample records some 1,700,000 distinct CDR3 sequences, 32% being singletons. This clonotype was obtained from a newborn girl in good health. This chain links TRBV29-1 with TRBJ2-1, with a weak D call TRBD1 (6 bases). Sequenced sample: cord blood. CDR3 DNA: TGCAGCGTTTTAACAGGGTCGAACTACAATGAGCAGTTCTTC. Protein: CSVLTGSNYNEQFF.